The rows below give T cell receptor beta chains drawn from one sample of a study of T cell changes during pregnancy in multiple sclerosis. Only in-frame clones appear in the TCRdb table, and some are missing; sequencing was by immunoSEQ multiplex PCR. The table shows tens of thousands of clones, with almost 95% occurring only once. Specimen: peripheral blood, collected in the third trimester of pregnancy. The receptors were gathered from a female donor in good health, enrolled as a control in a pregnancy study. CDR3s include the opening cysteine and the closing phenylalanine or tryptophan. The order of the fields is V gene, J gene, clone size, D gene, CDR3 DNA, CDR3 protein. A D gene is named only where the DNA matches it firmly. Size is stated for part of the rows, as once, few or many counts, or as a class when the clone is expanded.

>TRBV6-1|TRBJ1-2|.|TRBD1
TGTGCCAGCAGTGCGGACAGGGTAAACGCGAACTATGGCTACACCTTC
CASSADRVNANYGYTF
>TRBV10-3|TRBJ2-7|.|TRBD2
TGTGCCATCAGTGGACTAGCGGGAGCTCTCTACGAGCAGTACTTC
CAISGLAGALYEQYF
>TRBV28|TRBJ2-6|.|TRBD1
TGTGCCAGCAGTTATAACAGGGGGCGTTCTCTTGGGGCCAACGTCCTGACTTTC
CASSYNRGRSLGANVLTF
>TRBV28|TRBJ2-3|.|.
TGTGCCAGCAGTTTAATAGTGGATACGCAGTATTTT
CASSLIVDTQYF
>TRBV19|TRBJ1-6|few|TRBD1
TGTGCCAGTAGTAGCCCGACAGGGGGAAATTCACCCCTCCACTTT
CASSSPTGGNSPLHF
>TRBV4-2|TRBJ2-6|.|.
TGTGCCAGCAGCCAAGACTCCTCTGGGGCCAACGTCCTGACTTTC
CASSQDSSGANVLTF
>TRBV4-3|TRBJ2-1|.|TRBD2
TGCGCCAGCAGCCAAGAAAGTCTAGCGGGGTACAATGAGCAGTTCTTC
CASSQESLAGYNEQFF
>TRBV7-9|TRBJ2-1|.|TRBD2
TGTGCCAGCAGCTCAACCCTACTCAGCGGGAGCTCCTACAATGAGCAGTTCTTC
CASSSTLLSGSSYNEQFF
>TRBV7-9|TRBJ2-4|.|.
TGTGCCAGCAGCTTAGACAGTTTAGCCAAAAACATTCAGTACTTC
CASSLDSLAKNIQYF
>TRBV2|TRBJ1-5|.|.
TGTGCCAGCAGTGACGGGGGGCCCCAGCATTTT
CASSDGGPQHF
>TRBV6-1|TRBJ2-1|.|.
TGTGCCAGCAGTGATTGGGCTGGCGATTCTTCCCATGAGCAGTTCTTC
CASSDWAGDSSHEQFF
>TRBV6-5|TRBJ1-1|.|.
TGTGCCAGCAGTTACGGGGGACTGACATACCGGGAGGCTTTCTTT
CASSYGGLTYREAFF
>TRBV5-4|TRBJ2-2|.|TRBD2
TGTGCCAGCAGCGGGGTGGGACTAGCGGCGACCCTCACCGGGGAGCTGTTTTTT
CASSGVGLAATLTGELFF
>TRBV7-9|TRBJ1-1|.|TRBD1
TGTGCCAGCAGCTTAACCAACAGGGGGCAGGGGAACACTGAAGCTTTCTTT
CASSLTNRGQGNTEAFF
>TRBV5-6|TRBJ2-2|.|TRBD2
TGTGCCAGCAGCTTGTTACAGCGGGGGGGGGAGCTGTTTTTT
CASSLLQRGGELFF
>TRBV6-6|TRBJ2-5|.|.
TGTGCCAGCAGCCCTGCAGGTGAAGAGACCCAGTACTTC
CASSPAGEETQYF
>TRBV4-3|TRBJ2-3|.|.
TGCGCCAGCAGCCAAGCCAGCGGACGGAAGGATACGCAGTATTTT
CASSQASGRKDTQYF
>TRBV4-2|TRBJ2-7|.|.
TGTGCCAGCAGCCAAGAACACGCCACCTCCTACGAGCAGTACTTC
CASSQEHATSYEQYF
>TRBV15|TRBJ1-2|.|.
TGTGCCACCAGCAGAGATCTCGGCAGGGGTAATGGCTACACCTTC
CATSRDLGRGNGYTF
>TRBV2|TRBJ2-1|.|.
TGTGCCAGCGGAGAAAGAGGAACCCACAATGAGCAGTTCTTC
CASGERGTHNEQFF
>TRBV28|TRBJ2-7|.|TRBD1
TGTGCCAGCAGTTTACACAGGGGGCCCTACGAGCAGTACTTC
CASSLHRGPYEQYF
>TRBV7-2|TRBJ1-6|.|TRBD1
TGTGCCAGCAGCCCGAGGACAGGGGGTAGTTCACCCCTCCACTTT
CASSPRTGGSSPLHF
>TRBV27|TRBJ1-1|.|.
TGTGCCAGCAGTATGACACAGCTGACTGAAGCTTTCTTT
CASSMTQLTEAFF
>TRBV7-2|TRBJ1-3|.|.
TGTGCCAGCAGCCTAGGACTCTCTGGAAACACCATATATTTT
CASSLGLSGNTIYF
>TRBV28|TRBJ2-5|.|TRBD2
TGTGCCAGCTCCTTGGGACTAGCGGATCAAGAGACCCAGTACTTC
CASSLGLADQETQYF
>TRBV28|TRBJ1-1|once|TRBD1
TGTGCCAGCACTACAGGGGGGGCCATGAACACTGAAGCTTTCTTT
CASTTGGAMNTEAFF
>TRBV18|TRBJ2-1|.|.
TGTGCCAGCTCACCATACCAGGACAATGAGCAGTTCTTC
CASSPYQDNEQFF
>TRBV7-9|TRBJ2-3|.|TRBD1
TGTGCCAGCAGCGAGGACAGGGAGCCAGATACGCAGTATTTT
CASSEDREPDTQYF
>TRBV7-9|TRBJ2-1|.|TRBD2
TGTGCCAGCAGCCGGTCGGGCTGGGGCGGGAGCAATGAGCAGTTCTTC
CASSRSGWGGSNEQFF
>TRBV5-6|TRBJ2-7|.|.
TGTGCCAGCAGCTTATCCTCTAGCCGGGGCGAGCAGTACTTC
CASSLSSSRGEQYF
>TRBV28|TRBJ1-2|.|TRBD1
TGTGCCAGCAGGCCCGGGACAGTATATGGCTACACCTTC
CASRPGTVYGYTF
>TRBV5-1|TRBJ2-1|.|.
TGCGCCAGCGGCGGGGTAATGGGTGAGCAGTTCTTC
CASGGVMGEQFF
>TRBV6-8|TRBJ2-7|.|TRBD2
TGTGCCAGCAGAGGCGGGAGGCCCCAATACGAGCAGTACTTC
CASRGGRPQYEQYF
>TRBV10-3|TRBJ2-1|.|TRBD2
TGTGCCATCAGTACCGCCGGGACTAGCTCCTACAATGAGCAGTTCTTC
CAISTAGTSSYNEQFF
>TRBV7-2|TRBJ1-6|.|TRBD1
TGTGCCAGCAGCCCGCAATCCGGGACAGTTAATTCACCCCTCCACTTT
CASSPQSGTVNSPLHF
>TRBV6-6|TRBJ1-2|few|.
TGTGCCAGCAGTTACGAATCCGCGAACTATGGCTACACCTTC
CASSYESANYGYTF
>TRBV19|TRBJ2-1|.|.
TGTGCCAGTAGTTCGCTAGCTATTGGTGAGCAGTTCTTC
CASSSLAIGEQFF
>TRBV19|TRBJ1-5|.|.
TGTGCCAGTAGTATCCGGGGGAGAGGTCAGCCCCAGCATTTT
CASSIRGRGQPQHF
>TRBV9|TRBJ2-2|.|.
TGTGCCAGCAGCCTAAACACCGGGGAGCTGTTTTTT
CASSLNTGELFF
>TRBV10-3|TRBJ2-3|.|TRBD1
TGTGCCATCGGGACAGGGGGTGCAGCAGATACGCAGTATTTT
CAIGTGGAADTQYF
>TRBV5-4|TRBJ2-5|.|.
TGTGCCAGCAGCTTGGTGGTGACAGCAGAAGAGACCCAGTACTTC
CASSLVVTAEETQYF
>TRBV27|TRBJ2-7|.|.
TGTGCCAGGGAAAGTTGGGACAACCTAAAGCAGTACTTC
CARESWDNLKQYF
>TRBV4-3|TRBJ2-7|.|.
TGCGCCAGCAGCCTTGAACGGGTCGTAGCCTACGAGCAGTACTTC
CASSLERVVAYEQYF
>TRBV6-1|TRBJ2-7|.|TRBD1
TGTGCCAGCAGTGAAGCGGACAGGAGCTACGAGCAGTACTTC
CASSEADRSYEQYF
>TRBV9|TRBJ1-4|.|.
TGTGCCAGCAGCGTAGCTTTGAGGGAACCTAATGAAAAACTGTTTTTT
CASSVALREPNEKLFF
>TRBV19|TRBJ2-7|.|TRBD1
TGTGCCAGTAGTATAGGACAGGGAAACTACGAGCAGTACTTC
CASSIGQGNYEQYF
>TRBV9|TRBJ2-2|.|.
TGTGCCAGCAGCGTTGGAGTTCCCACCGGGGAGCTGTTTTTT
CASSVGVPTGELFF